Each of the 25 T cell receptor beta chains below was sequenced from the same sample in a study of T cell responses to AZD1222 COVID-19 vaccine. Profiling relied on immunoSEQ multiplex PCR, and the TCRdb table lists in-frame clones only, not all of them. The sample contains nearly 200,000 clones, roughly 92% of which appear only once. The sequencing used peripheral blood, collected 28 days after the second AZD1222 dose. These receptors all come from an adult who received the AZD1222 COVID-19 vaccine.

The J gene is TRBJ1-5, the V gene TRBV6-2 or TRBV6-3; maybe TRBD1 (5 bases). The germline V and J ends were trimmed by 4 bases and 5 bases, with 12 bases remaining between them. The CDR3 is 14 amino acids. In germline, CDR1 is MNHEY, CDR2 SVGEGT. In nucleotides, the CDR3 is TGTGCCAGCAGTTCCCAGACCAGGGATCAGCCCCAGCATTTT. Amino acids: CASSSQTRDQPQHF.

The chain combines TRBV15 with TRBJ2-1, with 9 bases aligning to TRBD1. Per the germline V gene, CDR1 is LNHNV and CDR2 is YYDKDF (reference sequence). J gave up 7 bases and V 0 bases, and 4 bases lay outside the gene matches. The CDR3 loop spans 15 amino acids. CDR3 nucleotide sequence: TGTGCCACCAGCAGAGACCAGGACAGGGGAAATGAGCAGTTCTTC. It codes for CATSRDQDRGNEQFF.

The chain has TRBV28 and TRBJ2-7, with TRBD1 matching 7 bases. Trimming cost V 4 bases and J 6 bases; bases outside gene matches: 15. This CDR3 has 16 amino acids. Germline CDR1 is MDHEN and CDR2 is SYDVKM. The CDR3 DNA is TGTGCCAGCAGTTCCCCCGCCGACAGGGCCTATCGCGAGCAGTACTTC. Translating gives CASSSPADRAYREQYF.

This clone was detected only once. DNA of the CDR3: TGTGCCAGTACTGGACAGGGGGTGACTGAAGCTTTCTTT. Its translation: CASTGQGVTEAFF. J is TRBJ1-1 and V is TRBV19; 10 bases align to TRBD1. V trimming: 7 bases; J trimming: 5 bases; junction bases outside the gene matches: 4. Germline assignment: CDR1 LNHDA and CDR2 SQIVND (reference sequence). The CDR3 loop spans 13 amino acids.

The chain combines TRBV5-1 with TRBJ1-4; TRBD1 is a possible D gene (5 bases). The CDR3 loop spans 16 amino acids. The V end was cut by 4 bases, the J end by 7 bases, with 20 bases between. Germline CDR1 is SGHRS and CDR2 is YFSETQ. The CDR3 loop is CASSPGALTTGEKLFF. CDR3 bases: TGCGCCAGCAGCCCTGGGGCGTTAACGACGGGTGAAAAACTGTTTTTT.

This chain uses TRBV19 with TRBJ1-5; a possible D gene is TRBD1 (6 bases). The CDR3 runs to 16 residues. Germline V gene data show CDR1 as LNHDA and CDR2 as SQIVND (reference sequence). The V gene lost 7 bases and the J gene lost 4 bases, with 20 bases spanning the gap. The CDR3 protein is CASNQEYRVRNQPQHF. In nucleotides, the CDR3 is TGTGCCAGTAATCAAGAATACAGGGTTAGGAATCAGCCCCAGCATTTT.

The chain recombines TRBV3-1 (or the pseudogene TRBV3-2) with TRBJ2-1; maybe TRBD1 (6 bases). The germline V gene encodes CDR1 LGHDT and CDR2 YNNKEL (reference sequence). V was cut by 5 bases and J by 4 bases, with 18 bases left in between. This CDR3 region has 16 residues. The CDR3: CASSSLSGTNYNEQFF. The CDR3 DNA follows: TGTGCCAGCAGCTCCCTTTCGGGGACAAATTACAATGAGCAGTTCTTC.

This clone has just a few counts. The V call is TRBV7-9, the J call TRBJ2-7, with a tentative D call TRBD1 (5 bases). CDR1 SEHNR and CDR2 FQNEAQ come from the germline V gene (reference sequence). The ends were cut back, 6 bases at V and 6 bases at J, with 18 bases in the middle. The CDR3 runs 14 residues. CDR3 sequence (DNA): TGTGCCAGCAGTTTCAGGGCTGGGCAGCTCGAGCAGTACTTC. It translates to CASSFRAGQLEQYF. Using reference TRBV7-9 and TRBJ2-7 for the parts outside the CDR3, the full variable domain is DTGVSQNPRHKITKRGQNVTFRCDPISEHNRLYWYRQTLGQGPEFLTYFQNEAQLEKSRLLSDRFSAERPKGSFSTLEIQRTEQGDSAMYLCASSFRAGQLEQYFGPGTRLTVT.

This clone was counted only a few times. DNA for the CDR3: TGTGCCAGTAGTATCGGGGGGGCAGGTGGCTACACCTTC. Translating gives CASSIGGAGGYTF. The V and J genes are TRBV19 and TRBJ1-2; D is possibly TRBD1 (6 bases). The CDR3 runs to 13 residues. Trimming cost V 3 bases and J 7 bases, with 12 bases left between them. Germline-derived CDR1 and CDR2 are LNHDA and SQIVND (reference sequence).

The chain carries TRBV19 and TRBJ2-3, with TRBD2 as a possible D gene (6 bases). In germline, CDR1 is LNHDA, CDR2 SQIVND (reference sequence). The V end lost 3 bases, the J end lost 2 bases, and 18 bases lay between the germline ends. The CDR3 consists of 17 residues. CDR3 DNA: TGTGCCAGTAGTATCCCCGAGGCTAGCGTGGACACAGATACGCAGTATTTT. Translation gives CASSIPEASVDTDTQYF. Combining the CDR3 with reference TRBV19 and TRBJ2-3 gives the whole variable domain DGGITQSPKYLFRKEGQNVTLSCEQNLNHDAMYWYRQDPGQGLRLIYYSQIVNDFQKGDIAEGYSVSREKKESFPLTVTSAQKNPTAFYLCASSIPEASVDTDTQYFGPGTRLTVL.

The chain employs TRBV11-2 and TRBJ1-2, with 8 nucleotides matching TRBD1. The ends lost 3 bases at V and 1 base at J; junction bases unmatched: 10. The CDR3 has 17 amino acids. Germline assignment: CDR1 SGHAT and CDR2 FQNNGV. CDR3 nucleotides: TGTGCCAGCAGCTTTGGGATATCGACAGGGGATAACTATGGCTACACCTTC. Protein: CASSFGISTGDNYGYTF.

The gene calls are TRBV6-5 and TRBJ1-1; 10 bases map to TRBD1. Germline CDR1 and CDR2: MNHEY and SVGAGI. The CDR3 is made up of 15 amino acids. V shed 7 bases, J shed 5 bases, and the junction held 10 bases outside the gene matches. The CDR3 bases are TGTGCCAGCAAGCTCGGGACAGGGGCAAGGACTGAAGCTTTCTTT. It specifies CASKLGTGARTEAFF.

This rearrangement joins TRBV5-1 to TRBJ1-4, with D possibly matching TRBD1 (6 bases). The CDR3 is 16 amino acids. V lost 5 bases and J lost 7, with 21 bases in between. Per germline, CDR1 SGHRS and CDR2 YFSETQ. Here the CDR3 reads CASSYGSETGSEKLFF. CDR3 nucleotides: TGCGCCAGCAGTTATGGGAGTGAGACAGGCTCTGAAAAACTGTTTTTT.

V is TRBV6-5 and J is TRBJ1-1; D gene uncertain. The CDR3 runs 16 residues. V gave up 2 bases and J gave up 0 bases, with 13 bases separating them. CDR1 and CDR2 from the germline V gene are MNHEY and SVGAGI. The CDR3 coding sequence is TGTGCCAGCAGTTACCACAGTTCGGTGTTGAACACTGAAGCTTTCTTT. Its translation: CASSYHSSVLNTEAFF.

V is TRBV2 and J is TRBJ2-7; the D is unclear. The V gene lost 4 bases and the J gene lost 4 bases, with 8 bases spanning the gap. CDR3 length: 12 residues. Germline V gene data show CDR1 as SNHLY and CDR2 as FYNNEI. The CDR3 sequence: CASSVTGYEQYF. The CDR3 bases are TGTGCCAGCAGTGTAACCGGATACGAGCAGTACTTC. Supplemented by reference TRBV2 and TRBJ2-7, the full variable domain reads EPEVTQTPSHQVTQMGQEVILRCVPISNHLYFYWYRQILGQKVEFLVSFYNNEISEKSEIFDDQFSVERPDGSNFTLKIRSTKLEDSAMYFCASSVTGYEQYFGPGTRLTVT.

The chain carries TRBV6-2 or TRBV6-3 and TRBJ1-4; TRBD1 aligns across 9 bases. Per germline, CDR1 MNHEY and CDR2 SVGEGT. Trimming removed 5 bases from V and 5 bases from J; junction bases left unmatched: 6. The CDR3 consists of 15 residues. The CDR3 spells CASSLAGTGNEKLFF. CDR3 in DNA: TGTGCCAGCAGTCTTGCGGGGACAGGGAATGAAAAACTGTTTTTT.

The V gene is TRBV7-2, the J gene TRBJ2-1, with D possibly matching TRBD2 (6 bases). The CDR3 consists of 15 residues. V was trimmed by 3 bases and J by 0 bases, leaving 9 bases between them. The germline V gene encodes CDR1 SGHTA and CDR2 FQGNSA. DNA of the CDR3: TGTGCCAGCAGCTTCCGGGGGAACTCCTACAATGAGCAGTTCTTC. Encoded protein: CASSFRGNSYNEQFF.

The chain is built from TRBV5-3 and TRBJ1-1; tentative D call: TRBD1 (6 bases). TRBV5-3 is flagged as an ORF with uncertain function. The germline V and J ends were trimmed by 7 bases and 10 bases, with 20 bases remaining between them. CDR3 length: 13 amino acids. The CDR3 nucleotides are TGTGCCAGAGGCAATCGACAGGCTATGGGAGCTTTCTTT. It is translated as CARGNRQAMGAFF.

The gene calls are TRBV4-3 and TRBJ1-1; D is unclear. V was pared by 4 bases and J by 1 base, with 19 bases between. Germline V gene sequence: CDR1 LGHNA, CDR2 YSLEER. The CDR3 covers 17 residues. The CDR3 DNA reads as TGCGCCAGCAGCCCCCAGTCGACCTCCACCGGGAACACTGAAGCTTTCTTT. It codes for CASSPQSTSTGNTEAFF.

This rearrangement joins TRBV6-2 or TRBV6-3 to TRBJ1-1; D possibly corresponds to TRBD1 (6 bases). Trimming cost V 6 bases and J 5 bases, with 13 bases left between them. This CDR3 has 13 residues. Germline-derived CDR1 and CDR2 are MNHEY and SVGEGT. The CDR3 region has the DNA TGTGCCAGCAGCGCAGGAAGGGGGACTGAAGCTTTCTTT. Protein: CASSAGRGTEAFF.

The chain links TRBV4-1 to TRBJ1-5, with 11 nucleotides matching TRBD1. V lost 3 bases and J lost 7; bases outside the gene matches: 5. This CDR3 contains 15 residues. Germline V gene data show CDR1 as MGHRA and CDR2 as YSYEKL. This chain's CDR3 is CASSQDRGLGQPQHF. The CDR3 nucleotides are TGCGCCAGCAGCCAGGACAGGGGGCTGGGGCAGCCCCAGCATTTT.

The chain has TRBV7-2 and TRBJ2-3; TRBD2 matches at 8 bases. CDR3 length: 16 residues. After removal of 1 base from V and 5 bases from J, the junction contained 8 bases not matched to a gene. Germline V lookup: CDR1 SGHTA, CDR2 FQGNSA. Here the CDR3 reads CASSLGVGGAVDTQYF. The CDR3, as DNA: TGTGCCAGCAGCTTAGGCGTCGGGGGGGCCGTAGATACGCAGTATTTT.

This clone was recorded only once. This rearrangement joins TRBV5-6 to TRBJ1-5; D is uncertain. The germline CDR1 and CDR2 sequences are SGHDT and YYEEEE. V lost 4 bases and J 0 bases, leaving 11 bases between the germline ends. There are 15 residues in the CDR3. The CDR3 sequence: CASSPFRSSNQPQHF. The CDR3 DNA is TGTGCCAGCAGCCCGTTCAGATCTAGCAATCAGCCCCAGCATTTT.

The rearrangement uses TRBV7-9 and TRBJ1-6, with unresolved D. The length of the CDR3 is 15 residues. Looked up from germline, CDR1 is SEHNR and CDR2 is FQNEAQ (reference sequence). V lost 3 bases and J lost 7, with 13 bases in between. The CDR3 sequence: CASSFLGDRNSPLHF. The CDR3 DNA sequence: TGTGCCAGCAGCTTCCTGGGCGATAGGAATTCACCCCTCCACTTT.

A word on this clone: Other DNA sequences in the same sample also yield this CDR3. The V call is TRBV18, the J call TRBJ2-7; TRBD2 might be the D (6 bases). Germline CDR1 reads KGHSH; CDR2 reads LQKENI. There are 13 residues in the CDR3. V lost 3 bases and J 1 base, leaving 7 bases between the germline ends. CDR3 sequence reads: CASSPGLSYEQYF. CDR3 coding DNA: TGTGCCAGCTCACCGGGACTTTCCTACGAGCAGTACTTC.